This TCR beta chain was sequenced for a study of blood T cell repertoires in COVID-19. Turning to the study itself: Nucleic acid was either cDNA or gDNA, and it came from T cells, B-cell-depleted T cells, or PBMCs.

In the authors' methods: It was from reference gene primer amplification that nucleated cell counts were estimated. Sequencing used immunoSEQ multiplex PCR; TCRdb keeps in-frame clones, though not all of them. The V and J calls and the clone size are those of that table, but D and trimming were determined from the DNA. The repertoire holds hundreds of thousands of clones, with around 88% as singletons. The CDR3 contains 16 residues. The V and J ends lost 2 bases and 6 bases, in that order; junction bases with no gene match: 8. From germline, CDR1 is SGHTA and CDR2 FQGNSA. The sequenced sample consisted of PBMCs or T cells enriched from blood (not recorded which). This clonotype was obtained from a woman in her fifties or sixties with acute COVID-19. The chain has TRBV7-2 and TRBJ1-5, with 9 bases that match TRBD1. The DNA for the CDR3 is TGTGCCAGCAGCTTAAGGTCCGGGACAGGGCCTCAGCCCCAGCATTTT. Its protein product is CASSLRSGTGPQPQHF.